This T cell receptor (beta chain) is from a study of T cells in Graves' hyperthyroidism and ophthalmopathy. Findings and caveats of the study: The model forecast ophthalmopathy, anticipating it by a median approximately 6.1 months before onset. Stable hyperthyroidism was separated from ophthalmopathy by a model based on 13 V-J features.

This clonotype has a count of ten or more. The antigen is undetermined. Germline CDR1 SSHAT, CDR2 FNYEAQ (reference sequence). The CDR3 runs 13 residues. V was trimmed by 1 base and J by 7 bases, leaving 11 bases between them. Patients with uncontrolled infections, other autoimmune diseases, pregnancy or lactation were excluded. Diagnostic decisions used clinical symptoms, serum thyroxine and TRAb, thyroid ultrasound and orbital computed tomography. The investigators amplified TCR beta CDR3 regions from RNA transcripts. The HTBI set primed first-round TCR CDR3 RT-PCR. From the multiplex PCR reads, TCRdb called clonotypes with MiXCR, one entry per CDR3 protein. This sample has roughly 580,000 distinct CDR3 sequences, with more than 45% found just once.

V and J are TRBV7-7 and TRBJ2-7; D might be TRBD2 (5 bases). Sequencing was performed on peripheral blood or thyroid tissue (not recorded which). This receptor was identified in a woman aged 18 to 35 with Graves' hyperthyroidism. CDR3 in amino acids: CASSLVETGEQYF. For the CDR3, the DNA is TGTGCCAGCAGCTTAGTTGAGACGGGGGAGCAGTACTTC.